A selection of T cell receptor beta chains follows, all from one sample in a study of long-term antiretroviral therapy in people with HIV. The data were produced by immunoSEQ multiplex PCR, yet TCRdb's version contains in-frame clones alone and is incomplete. The data contain 15,000 to 20,000 clones, 91% of them singletons. Sequences were derived from unsorted PBMCs, sampled 0.3 years after starting antiretroviral therapy. These TCRs come from a man between 60 and 70 years old with HIV. CDR3s include the opening cysteine and the closing phenylalanine or tryptophan. A D gene is named only where the DNA matches it firmly. Clone size is not always given. Where it is, it says once, few, many or a class for expanded clones.

d_call clone_size j_call v_call cdr3_nt cdr3_aa
. . TRBJ2-1 TRBV5-1 TGCGCCAGCAGCTTGGGTCCCCAGCAGGAGCAGTTCTTC CASSLGPQQEQFF
. . TRBJ1-5 TRBV12-5 TGTGCTAGTGGTTTGGTAATCAATCAGCCCCAGCATTTT CASGLVINQPQHF
TRBD1 . TRBJ1-1 TRBV7-3 TGTGCCAGCAGCGCTGGGACAGGGAGGGCGACTGAAGCTTTCTTT CASSAGTGRATEAFF
. . TRBJ2-5 TRBV21-1 TGTGCCAGAGCGGGCCTACTCCAAGAGACCCAGTACTTC CARAGLLQETQYF
. once TRBJ2-2 TRBV4-3 TGCGCCAGCAGCCCGGACAAGGGTGTCACCGGGGAGCTGTTTTTT CASSPDKGVTGELFF
TRBD1 . TRBJ1-2 TRBV4-3 TGCGCCAGCAGCCACATAACAGGGGATGGCTACACCTTC CASSHITGDGYTF
. . TRBJ1-2 TRBV6-4 TGTGCCAGCAGTGACACTGGGTTGCCAGGGGTTAACTATGGCTACACCTTC CASSDTGLPGVNYGYTF
. . TRBJ2-3 TRBV6-4 TGTGCCAGCAGTGCTCGGGGCGGGAGCACAGATACGCAGTATTTT CASSARGGSTDTQYF
TRBD1 . TRBJ2-1 TRBV19 TGTGCCAGTACCCGGACAGGGAGGAGAAATGAGCAGTTCTTC CASTRTGRRNEQFF
. . TRBJ2-3 TRBV6-1 TGTGCCAGCAGTGAAGCCTACCGATGGACTATTACGCAGTATTTT CASSEAYRWTITQYF
. . TRBJ2-1 TRBV5-1 TGCGCCAGCAGCTTGGACGGAGGCTCCTACAATGAGCAGTTCTTC CASSLDGGSYNEQFF
TRBD1 . TRBJ2-5 TRBV29-1 TGCAGCGCCGGGACAGGGAGGGAGACCCAGTACTTC CSAGTGRETQYF
. . TRBJ2-5 TRBV5-1 TGCGCCAGCAGCTTGGATGGGGGGTTGCATCAAGAGACCCAGTACTTC CASSLDGGLHQETQYF
TRBD1 . TRBJ2-7 TRBV19 TGTGCCAGTAGTCCAGGGGGTTGGATCTACGAGCAGTACTTC CASSPGGWIYEQYF
. . TRBJ2-5 TRBV2 TGTGCCAGCAGTGTAGCAGGGACCCAAGAGACCCAGTACTTC CASSVAGTQETQYF
. . TRBJ2-1 TRBV7-2 TGTGCCAGCAGCCCCCGGCCCGCCTACAATGAGCAGTTCTTC CASSPRPAYNEQFF
. . TRBJ1-1 TRBV5-1 TGCGCCAGCAGCTTGGAAATGTGGACTGAAGCTTTCTTT CASSLEMWTEAFF
TRBD2 . TRBJ2-5 TRBV5-1 TGCGCCAGCAGCCCCCCCGGGGGGGCTCAACAGACCCAGTACTTC CASSPPGGAQQTQYF
TRBD1 once TRBJ2-6 TRBV30 TGTGCCTGGAGTCGGACAGGGTCCCCTGGGGCCAACGTCCTGACTTTC CAWSRTGSPGANVLTF
. once TRBJ2-1 TRBV7-9 TGTGCCAGCAGCTCTCAATACAATGAGCAGTTCTTC CASSSQYNEQFF
TRBD2 . TRBJ2-1 TRBV18 TGTGCCAGCTCACCTACATTCGGTCCAGAACTAGCGGTCTACAATGAGCAGTTCTTC CASSPTFGPELAVYNEQFF
. . TRBJ1-2 TRBV5-4 TGTGCCAGCAGCTACGGGTTGGGCGGCTACACCTTC CASSYGLGGYTF
. . TRBJ2-1 TRBV6-5 TGTGCCAGCAGTAAGTACCTTGTGGCCTACAATGAGCAGTTCTTC CASSKYLVAYNEQFF
TRBD2 . TRBJ2-1 TRBV29-1 TGCAGCGTTGAGACCCGAGGGCTAGCGGGACCTTACAATGAGCAGTTCTTC CSVETRGLAGPYNEQFF
TRBD1 . TRBJ2-3 TRBV19 TGTGCCAGTAGTGTCACCGGGACAGGGTCAGATACGCAGTATTTT CASSVTGTGSDTQYF
TRBD2 . TRBJ2-3 TRBV2 TGTGCCAGCAGTGAGGGACTAGAGGCAGATACGCAGTATTTT CASSEGLEADTQYF
. . TRBJ2-1 TRBV27 TGTGCCAGCAGTTTATTCAGTGAGGTGAATGAGCAGTTCTTC CASSLFSEVNEQFF
. . TRBJ2-7 TRBV27 TGTGCCAGCAGTTTTGACCGATCCTACGAGCAGTACTTC CASSFDRSYEQYF
TRBD1 . TRBJ2-1 TRBV5-6 TGTGCCAGCAGCTTGGAGGGACAGCTAAACAATGAGCAGTTCTTC CASSLEGQLNNEQFF
TRBD2 . TRBJ2-5 TRBV27 TGTGCCAGCAGTAGCCTAGCGGGGGGCAAGTACCAAGAGACCCAGTACTTC CASSSLAGGKYQETQYF
. medium-sized TRBJ1-2 TRBV29-1 TGCAGCGTTGTTGATGGCTACACCTTC CSVVDGYTF
. . TRBJ2-3 TRBV11-2 TGTGCCAGCAGCGGTGGGAGGACAGATACGCAGTATTTT CASSGGRTDTQYF
. . TRBJ2-3 TRBV7-2 TGTGCCAGCAGCTTAGTGGGGGGAAGCACAGATACGCAGTATTTT CASSLVGGSTDTQYF
TRBD1 . TRBJ1-1 TRBV7-2 TGTGCCAGCAGCCCGAGACAGGGGTGGACTGAAGCTTTCTTT CASSPRQGWTEAFF
. . TRBJ2-3 TRBV10-1 TGCGCCAGCAGTGAGGCCCAAGGCACAGATACGCAGTATTTT CASSEAQGTDTQYF
TRBD2 . TRBJ2-3 TRBV4-3 TGCGCCAGCAGCCAAGGAGTAACCAGGCGGGGGGGCACAGATACGCAGTATTTT CASSQGVTRRGGTDTQYF
. . TRBJ1-2 TRBV10-2 TGCGCCAGCAGTGTTGACAGTTCCTATGGCTACACCTTC CASSVDSSYGYTF
TRBD1 few TRBJ1-2 TRBV7-2 TGTGCCAGCAGGTCAGGGGGCGTCGGCTACACCTTC CASRSGGVGYTF
. . TRBJ2-1 TRBV7-9 TGTGCCAGCAGCCCAACCGAGAGCTCCTACAATGAGCAGTTCTTC CASSPTESSYNEQFF
. . TRBJ2-3 TRBV6-5 TGTGCCAGCAGTTCCAACAGGCCTAGCACAGATACGCAGTATTTT CASSSNRPSTDTQYF
TRBD1 . TRBJ1-4 TRBV28 TGTGCCAGCAGTCTAGGGGGTCTCGGGACAGGGGCTGAAAAACTGTTTTTT CASSLGGLGTGAEKLFF
TRBD1 . TRBJ1-2 TRBV7-8 TGTGCCAGCAGCTTGGGACAGAGCTATGGCTACACCTTC CASSLGQSYGYTF
. . TRBJ1-3 TRBV7-4 TGTGCCAGCAGCTTTCTCCCCGACCTCTCTGGAAACACCATATATTTT CASSFLPDLSGNTIYF
. . TRBJ1-3 TRBV7-9 TGTGCCAGCAGCCCCCGGCGGGACGTCTCTGGAAACACCATATATTTT CASSPRRDVSGNTIYF
. . TRBJ1-2 TRBV7-2 TGTGCCAGCAGCGTTAGTTCAGCGGTCTATGGCTACACCTTC CASSVSSAVYGYTF
. . TRBJ1-5 TRBV2 TGTGCCAGCAGGCCCCGGACTGTTAGCAATCAGCCCCAGCATTTT CASRPRTVSNQPQHF
. . TRBJ2-2 TRBV11-3 TGTGCCAGCAGCCGTACTCAGGGCTCCGGGGAGCTGTTTTTT CASSRTQGSGELFF